The rows below give T cell receptor beta chains drawn from one sample of a study of blood T cells in healthy people across ages. TCRdb independently ran MiXCR on the 5' RACE reads; one entry per CDR3 protein. The profile shows about 280,000 distinct CDR3 sequences, 25% to 30% of them singletons. Sequencing was carried out using blood. Receptor source: a woman aged 70-85 years in good health. Both conserved end residues are part of each CDR3. D genes are given only for firm matches. Not every row has a clone size; where given, it reads once, few, many or a size class.

size	J	length	D	V	DNA	CDR3
many	TRBJ1-4	16	TRBD1	TRBV28	TGTGCCAGCAGTTTATATGGTTTCCAGGGGGCAGAAAAACTGTTTTTT	CASSLYGFQGAEKLFF
few	TRBJ2-4	12	TRBD1	TRBV16	TGTGCCAGCAGCCAGAACAGGGGCCTAAAGAACTTC	CASSQNRGLKNF
few	TRBJ2-2	14	-	TRBV3-1	TGTGCCAGCACCAAACAGGGTTCCACCGGGGAGCTGTTTTTT	CASTKQGSTGELFF
few	TRBJ2-7	15	TRBD1	TRBV7-3	TGTGCCAGCAGCTTGTCGGGACAGGGGGTCTACGAGCAGTACTTC	CASSLSGQGVYEQYF
-	TRBJ2-4	16	TRBD2	TRBV20-1	TGCAGTGCTAGAGACGTGGTTTGGGGGGGCAAAAACATTCAGTACTTC	CSARDVVWGGKNIQYF
few	TRBJ2-5	13	-	TRBV6-5	TGTGCCAGCAGAAACAGAGAGCAAGAGACCCAGTACTTC	CASRNREQETQYF
-	TRBJ2-4	16	TRBD2	TRBV3-1	TGTGCCAGCAGCCAACGGGGGGGATCGGGCAAAAACATTCAGTACTTC	CASSQRGGSGKNIQYF
few	TRBJ2-2	15	-	TRBV29-1	TGCAGCGTTGAAAGGAGGGGTTCGAACACCGGGGAGCTGTTTTTT	CSVERRGSNTGELFF
-	TRBJ2-7	15	TRBD2	TRBV28	TGTGCCAGCACCCGAAGCTCTAGCGGGAGTTACGAGCAGTACTTC	CASTRSSSGSYEQYF
few	TRBJ2-7	13	-	TRBV27	TGTGCCAGCAGTTCTTCATCGGTCGGAGAGCAGTACTTC	CASSSSSVGEQYF
many	TRBJ2-3	15	-	TRBV6-5	TGTGCCAGCAGTTACGGGACTTCTCGCACAGATACGCAGTATTTT	CASSYGTSRTDTQYF
-	TRBJ2-5	12	-	TRBV7-8	TGTGCCAGCAGCTTATCCTTCGCAGAGCAGTACTTC	CASSLSFAEQYF
few	TRBJ2-5	14	TRBD1	TRBV28	TGTGCCAGCAGTGAAAGACAGGGTGGGAAGACCCAGTACTTC	CASSERQGGKTQYF
-	TRBJ1-2	14	-	TRBV12-3/TRBV12-4	TGTGCCAGCAGCCCCGGAGGGGTCAACTATGGCTACACCTTC	CASSPGGVNYGYTF
few	TRBJ1-4	14	TRBD1	TRBV6-5	TGTGCCACCCACGGCGGACAGGGAAATGAAAAACTGTTTTTT	CATHGGQGNEKLFF
-	TRBJ2-5	15	TRBD1	TRBV5-1	TGCGCCAGCAGCCTTGAGCCGGGACAGGGAGAGACCCAGTACTTC	CASSLEPGQGETQYF
few	TRBJ1-2	11	-	TRBV29-1	TGCAGCGTTGAAGCTCTTCGTGGCTACACCTTC	CSVEALRGYTF
-	TRBJ2-2	15	TRBD1	TRBV5-5	TGTGCCAGCAGCTCTACAGGGGGACGGGCCGGGGAGCTGTTTTTT	CASSSTGGRAGELFF
few	TRBJ2-1	14	-	TRBV7-9	TGTGCCAGCAGCTTTAGCGCCTCCTACAATGAGCAGTTCTTC	CASSFSASYNEQFF
-	TRBJ1-5	12	-	TRBV20-1	TGCAGTGCTCTGAATAGCAATCAGCCCCAGCATTTT	CSALNSNQPQHF
-	TRBJ2-7	13	-	TRBV7-2	TGTGCCAGCGCCAGAGGGGCCGACTACGAGCAGTACTTC	CASARGADYEQYF
-	TRBJ2-3	13	-	TRBV27	TGTGCCAGCAGTTTAGGGGCCCCAGATACGCAGTATTTT	CASSLGAPDTQYF
-	TRBJ2-2	16	TRBD2	TRBV28	TGTGCCAGCAGCAAACTAGCGGGAGCGGGGACCGGGGAGCTGTTTTTT	CASSKLAGAGTGELFF
few	TRBJ2-1	17	TRBD1	TRBV18	TGTGCCAGCTCACTGAGATCCGGGACAGGGTTTATCAATGAGCAGTTCTTC	CASSLRSGTGFINEQFF
few	TRBJ2-4	15	-	TRBV12-3/TRBV12-4	TGTGCCAGCAGTCCAACACGGGTCGCCAAAAACATTCAGTACTTC	CASSPTRVAKNIQYF
-	TRBJ1-1	15	-	TRBV20-1	TGCAGTGCTAACAAACAGGGAACCAGAAACACTGAAGCTTTCTTT	CSANKQGTRNTEAFF
few	TRBJ2-5	15	-	TRBV5-5	TGTGCCAGCAGCCAAGGTCCGGGAGCCTCCTACGAGCAGTGCTTC	CASSQGPGASYEQCF
-	TRBJ2-7	15	-	TRBV4-3	TGCGCCAGCAGCCAAGTCGTGGACAACTCCTACGAGCAGTACTTC	CASSQVVDNSYEQYF
-	TRBJ2-5	16	TRBD1	TRBV19	TGTGCCAGTAGTCAAACTCCGGGACAGCCATTTAGAGAGCAGTACTTC	CASSQTPGQPFREQYF
-	TRBJ2-3	12	-	TRBV20-1	TGCAGTGCTAACGAGGGAGCAGATACGCAGTATTTT	CSANEGADTQYF
-	TRBJ2-7	13	-	TRBV14	TGTGCCAGCAGGGACGACAAGACCTACGAGCAGTACTTC	CASRDDKTYEQYF
-	TRBJ2-4	16	TRBD2	TRBV13	TGTGCCAGCAGCAGACTAGCGGGACAACAGAAGAGCGTTCAGTACTTC	CASSRLAGQQKSVQYF